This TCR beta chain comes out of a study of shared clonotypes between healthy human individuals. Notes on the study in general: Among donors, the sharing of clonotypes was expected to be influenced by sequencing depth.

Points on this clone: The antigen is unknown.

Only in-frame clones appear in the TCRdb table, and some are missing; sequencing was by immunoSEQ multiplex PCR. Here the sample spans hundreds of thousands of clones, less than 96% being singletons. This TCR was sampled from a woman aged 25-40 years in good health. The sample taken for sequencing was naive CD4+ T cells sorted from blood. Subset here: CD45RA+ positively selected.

In DNA, the CDR3 is TGTGCCAGCTCACCACGCGCTAGCGTCGAATGGGGGGAGACCCAGTACTTC. This gives the protein CASSPRASVEWGETQYF. The V gene is TRBV18, the J gene TRBJ2-5; D might be TRBD2 (6 bases). CDR3 length: 17 residues. V lost 1 base and J lost 5, with 20 bases in between. From germline, CDR1 is KGHSH and CDR2 LQKENI.